These 24 T cell receptor beta chains came from one sample sequenced in a study of siplizumab effects on memory and regulatory T cells. Clones were sequenced by immunoSEQ multiplex PCR, and TCRdb holds only the in-frame ones, with some missing. The data show roughly 82,000 clones, approximately 90% seen once. Sequenced sample: Tregs sorted from blood. These receptors were collected from a human donor in good health.

The chain recombines TRBV19 with TRBJ2-3; D gene unclear. Germline CDR1 and CDR2: LNHDA and SQIVND (reference sequence). This CDR3 comprises 14 residues. The germline V and J ends were trimmed by 4 bases and 2 bases, with 10 bases remaining between them. DNA for the CDR3: TGTGCCAGTAGTACTCAAACGGTCACAGATACGCAGTATTTT. Residues: CASSTQTVTDTQYF.

By sample share, this clone is medium-sized. The V gene is TRBV5-3, the J gene TRBJ2-7; no clear D. TRBV5-3 is classed as an ORF, of uncertain function. This CDR3 contains 13 residues. V lost 0 bases, J lost 3 bases, and 7 bases lay in between. This CDR3 is CARSLAPVYEQYF. The CDR3 nucleotides are TGTGCCAGAAGCTTGGCCCCCGTCTACGAGCAGTACTTC.

This chain connects TRBV9 to TRBJ1-5; D remains unclear. Trimming shortened V by 3 bases and J by 4 bases, and 8 bases separated the two germline ends. This CDR3 contains 13 residues. CDR1 is SGDLS, CDR2 YYNGEE, per germline. DNA for the CDR3: TGTGCCAGCAGCGACGGGCAGAATCAGCCCCAGCATTTT. This translates into CASSDGQNQPQHF.

CDR3 sequence (DNA): TGTGCCAGCTCACCTACGGACACCACTGAAGCTTTCTTT. Its protein product is CASSPTDTTEAFF. J is TRBJ1-1 and V is TRBV18; TRBD1 is a possible D gene (5 bases). The V gene's germline CDR1 is KGHSH and CDR2 LQKENI. This CDR3 contains 13 residues. The V gene lost 3 bases and the J gene lost 4 bases, with 9 bases spanning the gap. Variable domain in full (rest from reference TRBV18 and TRBJ1-1): NAGVMQNPRHLVRRRGQEARLRCSPMKGHSHVYWYRQLPEEGLKFMVYLQKENIIDESGMPKERFSAEFPKEGPSILRIQQVVRGDSAAYFCASSPTDTTEAFFGQGTRLTVV.

This chain connects TRBV6-6 to TRBJ2-7; the match to TRBD1 covers 7 bases. V shed 4 bases, J shed 1 base, and the junction held 7 bases outside the gene matches. The CDR3 runs 15 residues. Germline V gives CDR1 MNHNY, CDR2 SVGAGI (reference sequence). As DNA, the CDR3 is TGTGCCAGCAGTTCCCCTAGGGGGCAATCCTACGAGCAGTACTTC. Amino acids: CASSSPRGQSYEQYF.

The sample holds one count of this clone. The chain couples TRBV6-6 to TRBJ2-5, with 10 bases lining up with TRBD2. The V gene's germline CDR1 is MNHNY and CDR2 SVGAGI (reference sequence). This CDR3 comprises 15 residues. The trim removed 5 bases at V and 6 bases at J, leaving 9 bases unmatched. CDR3 amino acids: CASSPSGGAGKTQYF. In DNA form, the CDR3 reads TGTGCCAGCAGTCCAAGCGGGGGGGCCGGAAAGACCCAGTACTTC.

The chain couples TRBV5-1 to TRBJ1-1; D is unresolved. This CDR3 has 15 residues. The germline CDR1 and CDR2 sequences are SGHRS and YFSETQ. Trimming took 0 bases from V and 3 from J, leaving 12 bases between them. The CDR3 protein is CASSLDTFGDTEAFF. CDR3 DNA sequence: TGCGCCAGCAGCTTGGACACCTTCGGGGACACTGAAGCTTTCTTT. The variable domain in full, with the rest retrieved from reference TRBV5-1 and TRBJ1-1, is KAGVTQTPRYLIKTRGQQVTLSCSPISGHRSVSWYQQTPGQGLQFLFEYFSETQRNKGNFPGRFSGRQFSNSRSEMNVSTLELGDSALYLCASSLDTFGDTEAFFGQGTRLTVV.

The chain recombines TRBV5-1 with TRBJ1-2, with TRBD1 matching over 7 bases. The V segment lost 4 bases and the J segment 6 bases; nucleotides outside the gene matches: 3. CDR1 is SGHRS and CDR2 is YFSETQ in the germline V gene. The CDR3 is made up of 12 amino acids. CDR3 loop: CASSKGTDGYTF. CDR3 coding DNA: TGCGCCAGCAGCAAAGGGACAGATGGCTACACCTTC.

The rearrangement links TRBV19 to TRBJ1-3, with 10 bases lining up with TRBD1. This CDR3 spans 16 amino acids. Germline V gene sequence: CDR1 LNHDA, CDR2 SQIVND (reference sequence). V lost 6 bases to trimming and J lost 2 bases; unmatched junction nucleotides: 7. CDR3 region: CASSTGTGVAGNTIYF. As DNA, the CDR3 is TGTGCCAGTAGCACCGGGACAGGGGTGGCTGGAAACACCATATATTTT.

The table lists this clone with a count of one. The genes are TRBV19 and TRBJ1-5; D unclear. Trimming removed 3 bases at V and 4 bases at J, with 19 bases between. This CDR3 contains 17 residues. Per the germline V gene, CDR1 is LNHDA and CDR2 is SQIVND (reference sequence). As DNA, the CDR3 is TGTGCCAGTAGTATCAACCTTTCGAGCGGGCCTAATCAGCCCCAGCATTTT. Protein product: CASSINLSSGPNQPQHF.

The chain employs TRBV6-5 and TRBJ2-2; no clear D gene. The CDR3 extends over 15 amino acids. Trimming removed 2 bases from V and 1 base from J, with 8 bases in between. The V gene's germline CDR1 is MNHEY and CDR2 SVGAGI. CDR3 DNA sequence: TGTGCCAGCAGTTACGACGGCGGGAACACCGGGGAGCTGTTTTTT. Translating it yields CASSYDGGNTGELFF.

This clone was counted between two and nine times. V gene TRBV4-1 combines with J gene TRBJ1-2, with D unresolved. The V gene lost 1 base and the J gene lost 3 bases, with 6 bases spanning the gap. CDR3 length equals 13 residues. Germline CDR1 MGHRA, CDR2 YSYEKL. The chain's CDR3 is CASSQGGHYGYTF. The CDR3 nucleotides are TGCGCCAGCAGCCAAGGAGGGCACTATGGCTACACCTTC.

This clone turned up a few times. J is TRBJ1-3 and V is TRBV16; D is unresolved. CDR3 length: 14 residues. V was clipped by 6 bases and J by 2 bases, with 11 bases between them. CDR1 and CDR2 from the germline V gene are KGHSY and FQNENV. CDR3 loop: CASRPPGTGNTIYF. The CDR3 bases are TGTGCCAGCAGACCACCCGGGACTGGAAACACCATATATTTT.

The genes are TRBV10-3 and TRBJ1-1; no definite D call. Germline V gives CDR1 ENHRY, CDR2 SYGVKD. V lost 2 bases and J 1 base, leaving 5 bases between the germline ends. The CDR3 sequence is 13 residues long. CDR3 coding DNA: TGTGCCATCAGTGAGCAGGCGAACACTGAAGCTTTCTTT. Translated: CAISEQANTEAFF.

The chain couples TRBV5-1 to TRBJ1-1, with D maybe TRBD1 (6 bases). The V end was cut by 2 bases, the J end by 0 bases, with 14 bases between. The CDR3 totals 16 residues. Germline V gene lookup returns CDR1 SGHRS and CDR2 YFSETQ. CDR3 sequence (DNA): TGCGCCAGCAGCTTAACCATTCAGGGGATGAACACTGAAGCTTTCTTT. Translating it yields CASSLTIQGMNTEAFF.

The chain combines TRBV9 with TRBJ2-1; 8 bases line up with TRBD1. The ends lost 4 bases at V and 6 bases at J; junction bases unmatched: 9. Per germline, CDR1 SGDLS and CDR2 YYNGEE. CDR3 size: 15 residues. CDR3 sequence (DNA): TGTGCCAGCAGCTTGGACAGGGCCGCATTCAATGAGCAGTTCTTC. This codes for CASSLDRAAFNEQFF.

The chain uses TRBV7-2 and TRBJ2-1; 11 bases align to TRBD1. This CDR3 region has 15 residues. CDR1 SGHTA and CDR2 FQGNSA come from the germline V gene. V was clipped by 5 bases and J by 8 bases; unmatched bases: 8. CDR3 amino acids: CASSPGTGGWYEQFF. The CDR3 DNA is TGTGCCAGCAGCCCGGGGACAGGGGGGTGGTATGAGCAGTTCTTC.

This clone was counted a single time. The V gene is TRBV7-3, the J gene TRBJ2-2; 15 positions agree with TRBD2. Germline V CDR1 and CDR2: SGHTA, FQGTGA. The CDR3 runs 14 residues. Trimming removed 5 bases from V and 11 bases from J; junction bases left unmatched: 3. The CDR3 sequence: CASSEGLAGGELFF. As DNA, the CDR3 is TGTGCCAGCAGCGAGGGACTAGCGGGGGGAGAGCTGTTTTTT.

J is TRBJ1-6 and V is TRBV2, with 9 bases that match TRBD1. Germline V gives CDR1 SNHLY, CDR2 FYNNEI. V was clipped by 6 bases and J by 2 bases; unmatched bases: 11. The CDR3 totals 18 residues. CDR3 sequence reads: CASRTTGGAVPYNSPLHF. CDR3 DNA: TGTGCCAGCAGGACTACAGGGGGCGCGGTCCCCTATAATTCACCCCTCCACTTT.

The V call is TRBV7-2, the J call TRBJ2-2; D possibly uses TRBD1 or TRBD2 (5 bases each). CDR1 and CDR2 from the germline V gene are SGHTA and FQGNSA. The CDR3 sequence is 14 residues long. V dropped 1 base and J dropped 8 bases, with 11 bases sitting between them. DNA for the CDR3: TGTGCCAGCAGCTTAGTCGGGACCGCTGGGGAGCTGTTTTTT. This sequence encodes CASSLVGTAGELFF. The full variable domain, with the rest looked up from reference TRBV7-2 and TRBJ2-2, is GAGVSQSPSNKVTEKGKDVELRCDPISGHTALYWYRQSLGQGLEFLIYFQGNSAPDKSGLPSDRFSAERTGGSVSTLTIQRTQQEDSAVYLCASSLVGTAGELFFGEGSRLTVL.

This CDR3 is CASSPLGVVYEQYF. CDR3 in DNA: TGTGCCAGCAGCCCCTTGGGGGTTGTCTACGAGCAGTACTTC. The V call is TRBV7-2, the J call TRBJ2-7; TRBD1 or TRBD2 may be the D gene (5 bases each). Trimming took 5 bases from V and 3 from J, leaving 14 bases between them. The CDR3 length is 14 residues. Germline values: CDR1 SGHTA, CDR2 FQGNSA.

This clone was counted between two and nine times. CDR3 DNA sequence: TGTGCCAGCAGCCCCGGGACAGTCACAGATACGCAGTATTTT. It translates to CASSPGTVTDTQYF. This chain uses TRBV7-9 with TRBJ2-3; 7 bases are a match to TRBD1. Trimming at V came to 5 bases and at J to 2 bases, leaving 4 bases not matched to a gene. The CDR3 has 14 amino acids. Germline lookup yields CDR1 SEHNR and CDR2 FQNEAQ (reference sequence).

This clone was counted once. The V call is TRBV19, the J call TRBJ2-5; D perhaps matches TRBD1 (5 bases). V was trimmed by 4 bases and J by 5 bases, leaving 20 bases between them. CDR1 is LNHDA and CDR2 is SQIVND in the germline V gene (reference sequence). This CDR3 contains 16 residues. The DNA of the CDR3 is TGTGCCAGTAGTAGTTGGCAGGGAACCGGGCGGGAGACCCAGTACTTC. Translating gives CASSSWQGTGRETQYF.

This clone was seen just once. CDR3 region: CASSGQLSGQGAEQYF. The CDR3, as DNA: TGTGCCAGCAGCGGCCAATTGTCGGGACAGGGTGCCGAGCAGTACTTC. This chain uses TRBV5-6 with TRBJ2-7; 9 nucleotides agree with TRBD1. V lost 4 bases, J lost 6 bases, and 14 bases stayed unmatched. The germline CDR1 and CDR2 sequences are SGHDT and YYEEEE. The CDR3 is made up of 16 amino acids. The complete variable domain, with remaining parts taken from reference TRBV5-6 and TRBJ2-7, reads DAGVTQSPTHLIKTRGQQVTLRCSPKSGHDTVSWYQQALGQGPQFIFQYYEEEERQRGNFPDRFSGHQFPNYSSELNVNALLLGDSALYLCASSGQLSGQGAEQYFGPGTRLTVT.